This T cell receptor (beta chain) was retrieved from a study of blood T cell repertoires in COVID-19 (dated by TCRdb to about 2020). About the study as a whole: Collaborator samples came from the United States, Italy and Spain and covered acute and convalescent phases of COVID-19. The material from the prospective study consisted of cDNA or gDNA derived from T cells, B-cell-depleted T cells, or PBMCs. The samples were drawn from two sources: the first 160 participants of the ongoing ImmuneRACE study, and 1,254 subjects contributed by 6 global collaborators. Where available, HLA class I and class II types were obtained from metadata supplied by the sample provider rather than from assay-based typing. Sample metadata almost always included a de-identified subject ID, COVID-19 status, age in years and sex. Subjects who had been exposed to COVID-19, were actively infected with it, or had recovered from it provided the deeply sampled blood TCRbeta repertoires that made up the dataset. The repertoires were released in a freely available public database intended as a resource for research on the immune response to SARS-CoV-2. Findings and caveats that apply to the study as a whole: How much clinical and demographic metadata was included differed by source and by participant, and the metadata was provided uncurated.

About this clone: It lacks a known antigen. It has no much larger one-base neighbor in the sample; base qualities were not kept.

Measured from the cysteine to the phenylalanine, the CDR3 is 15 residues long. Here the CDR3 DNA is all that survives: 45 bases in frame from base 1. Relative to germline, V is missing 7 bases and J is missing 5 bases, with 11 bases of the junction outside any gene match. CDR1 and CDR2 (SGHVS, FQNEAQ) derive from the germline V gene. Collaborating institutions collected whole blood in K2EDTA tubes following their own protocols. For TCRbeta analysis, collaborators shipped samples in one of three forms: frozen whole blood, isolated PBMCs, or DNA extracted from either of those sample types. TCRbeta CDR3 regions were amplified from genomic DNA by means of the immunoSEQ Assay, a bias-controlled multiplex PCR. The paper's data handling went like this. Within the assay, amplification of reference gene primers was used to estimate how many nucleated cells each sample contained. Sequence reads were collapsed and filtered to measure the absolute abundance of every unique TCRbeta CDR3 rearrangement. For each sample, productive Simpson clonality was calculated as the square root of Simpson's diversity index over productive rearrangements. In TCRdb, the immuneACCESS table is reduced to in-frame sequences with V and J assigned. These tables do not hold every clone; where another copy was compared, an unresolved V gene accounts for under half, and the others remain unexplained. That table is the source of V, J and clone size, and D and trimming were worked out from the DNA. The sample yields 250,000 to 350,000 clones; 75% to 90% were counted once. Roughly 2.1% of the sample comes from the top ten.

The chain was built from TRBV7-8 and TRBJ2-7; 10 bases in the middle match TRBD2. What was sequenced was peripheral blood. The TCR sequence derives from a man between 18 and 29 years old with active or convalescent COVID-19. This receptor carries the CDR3 CASTESGLASNEQYF. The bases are TGTGCCAGCACCGAATCGGGACTAGCGTCCAACGAGCAGTACTTC.